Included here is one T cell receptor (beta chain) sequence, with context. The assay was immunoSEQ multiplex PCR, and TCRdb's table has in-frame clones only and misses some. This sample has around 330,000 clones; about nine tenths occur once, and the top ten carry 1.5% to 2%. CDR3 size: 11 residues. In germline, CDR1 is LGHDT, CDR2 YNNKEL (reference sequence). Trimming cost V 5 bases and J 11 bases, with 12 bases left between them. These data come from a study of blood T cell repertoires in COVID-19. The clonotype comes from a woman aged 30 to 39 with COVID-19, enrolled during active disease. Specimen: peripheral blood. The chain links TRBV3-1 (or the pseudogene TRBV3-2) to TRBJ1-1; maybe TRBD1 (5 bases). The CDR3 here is CASSSGGSAFF. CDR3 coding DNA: TGTGCCAGCAGCTCCGGGGGGTCGGCTTTCTTT.